The rows below give T cell receptor beta chains drawn from one sample of a study of PD-1 blockade in classical Hodgkin lymphoma. Clones were read by immunoSEQ multiplex PCR, and TCRdb kept only the in-frame ones, dropping some. The sample lists 35,000 to 50,000 clones; about 79% were seen once. Sequences were derived from peripheral blood mononuclear cells (PBMCs), sampled at baseline. The receptors come from a human donor with classical Hodgkin lymphoma. The CDR3 runs from the conserved cysteine through the conserved F or W. D genes are given only for firm matches. The size field is filled for only some rows; it gives once, few, many or a size class.

j_gene	d_gene	abundance	v_gene	CDR3aa	CDR3nt
TRBJ2-7	NA	NA	TRBV15	CATSIQLDAEQYF	TGTGCCACCAGCATACAATTGGATGCCGAGCAGTACTTC
TRBJ2-1	NA	NA	TRBV7-2	CASSLDLSRLANEQFF	TGTGCCAGCAGCTTAGACCTATCTCGTCTAGCGAATGAGCAGTTCTTC
TRBJ1-5	NA	once	TRBV28	CASSFRLQWGGRQPQHF	TGTGCCAGCAGTTTCCGGCTTCAATGGGGGGGCCGTCAGCCCCAGCATTTT
TRBJ1-4	NA	NA	TRBV28	CASSYRQRGRLFF	TGTGCCAGCAGTTACCGGCAGAGGGGGAGACTGTTTTTT
TRBJ1-4	TRBD1	once	TRBV29-1	CSVEGTGTNEKLFF	TGCAGCGTTGAGGGGACAGGGACAAATGAAAAACTGTTTTTT
TRBJ1-2	NA	NA	TRBV6-5	CASRVEITGGYTF	TGTGCCAGCAGGGTTGAAATTACGGGTGGCTACACCTTC
TRBJ2-2	NA	NA	TRBV19	CASSIRRGAGELFF	TGTGCCAGTAGTATCCGGAGGGGAGCCGGGGAGCTGTTTTTT
TRBJ1-2	NA	NA	TRBV19	CASSTLNGGIDGYTF	TGTGCCAGTAGTACTTTGAACGGGGGTATCGATGGCTACACCTTC
TRBJ2-7	TRBD1	NA	TRBV9	CASSVEGGWAYDEQYF	TGTGCCAGCAGCGTAGAAGGGGGCTGGGCTTATGACGAGCAGTACTTC
TRBJ2-3	NA	NA	TRBV28	CASSITGVRTDTQYF	TGTGCCAGCAGTATAACGGGAGTTCGCACAGATACGCAGTATTTT